The 10 T cell receptor beta chains reported below all come from one sample, sequenced in a study of blood T cell repertoires in COVID-19. The data were produced by immunoSEQ multiplex PCR, yet TCRdb's version contains in-frame clones alone and is incomplete. The table shows about 59,000 clones, with 73% occurring only once. The sequencing sample was made of peripheral blood. The receptor set was obtained from an older woman with acute or convalescent COVID-19.

The rearrangement joins TRBV4-1 to TRBJ2-5, with 12 positions matching TRBD2. V lost 5 bases, J lost 5 bases, and 6 bases stayed unmatched. The germline CDR1 and CDR2 sequences are MGHRA and YSYEKL. The CDR3 is 15 residues long. CDR3 DNA sequence: TGCGCCAGCAGCTCCCTAGCGGGGGGGCGGGAGACCCAGTACTTC. Translation gives CASSSLAGGRETQYF.

The chain joins TRBV19 to TRBJ2-3, with 11 bases matching TRBD2. Losses at the gene ends were 3 bases for V and 2 bases for J; bases not matched to a gene: 22. The CDR3 totals 22 residues. Germline V lookup: CDR1 LNHDA, CDR2 SQIVND (reference sequence). The CDR3 DNA follows: TGTGCCAGTAGTATCCTAGGTATCGGCCTAGCGGGGGGCTCACCCGCCACAGATACGCAGTATTTT. Its protein is CASSILGIGLAGGSPATDTQYF.

The V gene is TRBV7-8, the J gene TRBJ2-1; D unresolved. The CDR3 is 15 residues long. The V end was cut by 0 bases, the J end by 8 bases, with 14 bases between. Germline-derived CDR1 and CDR2 are SGHVS and FQNEAQ. CDR3 bases: TGTGCCAGCAGCTTAGCGTACCCCTGGGCCGATGAGCAGTTCTTC. Translated: CASSLAYPWADEQFF.

The count of this clone is one. The CDR3 nucleotides read TGTGCCAGCAGGGGGAACAGGGGTTATCTCGAGCAGTACGTC. This gives the protein CASRGNRGYLEQYV. This sequence joins TRBV2 and TRBJ2-7; 7 bases match TRBD1. The CDR3 spans 14 residues. Trimming took 6 bases from V and 6 from J; bases not matched to a gene: 11. Germline V gives CDR1 SNHLY, CDR2 FYNNEI.

The J gene is TRBJ1-6, the V gene TRBV6-5, with D perhaps matching TRBD1 (5 bases). V lost 4 bases to trimming and J lost 11 bases, with 18 bases between them. The CDR3 consists of 15 residues. CDR1 is MNHEY, CDR2 SVGAGI, per germline. For the CDR3, the DNA is TGTGCCAGCAGTTCCTTCAGGGTTAGGGGAACACCCCTCCACTTT. As protein: CASSSFRVRGTPLHF.

This clone was observed a handful of times. CDR3 sequence reads: CASSTGQGGFNQPQHF. In nucleotides, the CDR3 is TGTGCCAGCAGCACAGGACAGGGGGGCTTCAATCAGCCCCAGCATTTT. The gene calls are TRBV7-9 and TRBJ1-5; 10 bases map to TRBD1. CDR1 and CDR2 from the germline V gene are SEHNR and FQNEAQ (reference sequence). The ends lost 5 bases at V and 3 bases at J; junction bases unmatched: 7. The CDR3 is made up of 16 amino acids.

The CDR3 sequence is CASSVGGILYEQYF. The CDR3 coding sequence is TGTGCCAGCAGCGTAGGGGGCATACTCTACGAGCAGTACTTC. V usage is TRBV9 and J usage is TRBJ2-7, with a weak D call TRBD1 (5 bases). The V gene's germline CDR1 is SGDLS and CDR2 YYNGEE. This CDR3 is built from 14 residues. Trimming shortened V by 0 bases and J by 3 bases, and 10 bases separated the two germline ends.

This clone was counted only a few times. The rearrangement joins TRBV10-3 to TRBJ2-5; D possibly corresponds to TRBD1 (6 bases). Germline V gene lookup returns CDR1 ENHRY and CDR2 SYGVKD. The CDR3 sequence is 14 residues long. The V end lost 2 bases, the J end lost 5 bases, and 12 bases lay between the germline ends. CDR3: CAISERETGETQYF. The DNA for the CDR3 is TGTGCCATCAGTGAGCGAGAAACAGGGGAGACCCAGTACTTC.

The genes are TRBV5-6 and TRBJ1-2; 9 positions match TRBD1. CDR3 length: 13 residues. Germline trimming cut 4 bases from V and 8 bases from J; bases unmatched to any gene: 6. Germline V lookup: CDR1 SGHDT, CDR2 YYEEEE. The CDR3 loop is CASSLPGTGGYTF. CDR3 bases: TGTGCCAGCAGCCTCCCCGGGACAGGGGGCTACACCTTC.

This chain links TRBV29-1 with TRBJ1-2, with D possibly being TRBD1 (5 bases). The V end lost 6 bases, the J end lost 3 bases, and 11 bases lay between the germline ends. Germline CDR1 is SQVTM and CDR2 is ANQGSEA. There are 12 residues in the CDR3. The chain's CDR3 is CSVIRADYGYTF. The CDR3 region has the DNA TGCAGCGTCATCAGGGCTGACTATGGCTACACCTTC. The full variable domain, with the rest looked up from reference TRBV29-1 and TRBJ1-2, is SAVISQKPSRDICQRGTSLTIQCQVDSQVTMMFWYRQQPGQSLTLIATANQGSEATYESGFVIDKFPISRPNLTFSTLTVSNMSPEDSSIYLCSVIRADYGYTFGSGTRLTVV.